The present TCR beta chain was sequenced within a study of blood T cell repertoires in COVID-19. Whole-study context: Nucleic acid was either cDNA or gDNA, and it came from T cells, B-cell-depleted T cells, or PBMCs.

In the study's own analysis: Researchers report that nucleated cell counts were estimated from reference gene primer amplification. TCRdb's table, derived via immunoSEQ multiplex PCR, lists solely in-frame clones and lacks some. V and J calls and clone size are as listed in that table; D and trimming were resolved from the DNA. This sample yields about 88,000 clones, of which approximately 92% are seen a single time; approximately 5.5% belongs to the top ten. Trimming removed 1 base at V and 4 bases at J, with 9 bases between. CDR1 and CDR2 from the germline V gene are SEHNR and FQNEAQ (reference sequence). The CDR3 is 14 residues long.

The chain has TRBV7-9 and TRBJ2-3; D might be TRBD1 (6 bases). The sample consisted of peripheral blood. The clonotype comes from a woman of 80 years or more with active COVID-19. The CDR3 DNA reads as TGTGCCAGCAGCTTAGGTTCAGGGGCAGATACGCAGTATTTT. This translates into CASSLGSGADTQYF.